This TCR beta chain was documented in a study of CD8+ T cells in alopecia areata. Points on this clone: The target antigen is unknown.

Indicated treatment: oral pan-JAK inhibitor, 5-10 mg twice daily. Germline CDR1 and CDR2: SGHVS and FQNEAQ. Unmatched junction bases numbered 1, after V lost 5 bases and J lost 1 base. The CDR3 is 14 residues long. Points from the study as a whole: In scalp and blood, many expanded lesional clones persisted during tofacitinib. Expanded CD8+ clones among the top 100, as well as scalp clonality, were significantly decreased by tofacitinib. Affected lesional scalp, above all in alopecia totalis/universalis, was more clonal than normal scalp.

RNA extraction and reverse transcription yielded cDNA as sequencing template. The table came from immunoSEQ multiplex PCR; TCRdb's copy has only in-frame clones and leaves some out. The data show 150,000 to 200,000 clones, roughly 46% seen once. The chain recombines TRBV7-8 with TRBJ2-2; TRBD1 agrees at 7 bases. The material sequenced was CD8+ T cells sorted from blood, taken at week 52, from a patient treated with tofacitinib. This sequence originates from a human donor with alopecia areata. The CDR3 is CASSRDRNTGELFF. In DNA form, the CDR3 reads TGTGCCAGCAGCCGGGACAGGAACACCGGGGAGCTGTTTTTT.